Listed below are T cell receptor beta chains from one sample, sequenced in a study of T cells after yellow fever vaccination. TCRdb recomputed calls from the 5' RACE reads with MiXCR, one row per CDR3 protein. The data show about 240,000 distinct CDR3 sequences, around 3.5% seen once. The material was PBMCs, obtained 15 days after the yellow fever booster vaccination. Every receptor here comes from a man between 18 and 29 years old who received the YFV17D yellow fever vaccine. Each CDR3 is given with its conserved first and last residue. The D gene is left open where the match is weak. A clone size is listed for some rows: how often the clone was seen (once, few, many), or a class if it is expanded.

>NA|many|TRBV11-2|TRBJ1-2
TGTGCCAGCAGCGCGTCCCCGACCGATTATGGCTACACCTTC
CASSASPTDYGYTF
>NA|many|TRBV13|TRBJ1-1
TGTGCCAGCAGCGCGGACGGGGGGGAAGCTTTCTTT
CASSADGGEAFF
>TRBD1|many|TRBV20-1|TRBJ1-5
TGCAGTGCTATTCAGGGGGCGTATAGCAATCAGCCCCAGCATTTT
CSAIQGAYSNQPQHF
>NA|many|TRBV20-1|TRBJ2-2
TGCAGTGCTAGTGAGGGTTCGGACACCGGGGAGCTGTTTTTT
CSASEGSDTGELFF
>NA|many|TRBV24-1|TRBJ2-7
TGTGCCACCAGTGAGGGATCGCGCCCCTACGAGCAGTACTTC
CATSEGSRPYEQYF
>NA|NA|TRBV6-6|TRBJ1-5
TGTGCCAGCAGCGGGGCCAGCAATCAGCCCCAGCATTTT
CASSGASNQPQHF
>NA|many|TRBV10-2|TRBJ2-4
TGCGCCAGCAAGAGGGGGACGGCCAAAAACATTCAGTACTTC
CASKRGTAKNIQYF
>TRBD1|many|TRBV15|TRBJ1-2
TGTGCCACCGCCCGACAGGGGGTCTATGGCTACACCTTC
CATARQGVYGYTF
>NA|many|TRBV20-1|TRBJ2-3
TGCAGTGCAACTCTTCAATTAGATACGCAGTATTTT
CSATLQLDTQYF
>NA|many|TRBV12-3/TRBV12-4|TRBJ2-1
TGTGCCAGCAGTTTTAGCGCAGGGGCCTACAATGAGCAGTTCTTC
CASSFSAGAYNEQFF
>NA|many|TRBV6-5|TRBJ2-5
TGTGCCAGCAGTTACAGGATTCAGGTGGCAGGGGAGACCCAGTACTTC
CASSYRIQVAGETQYF
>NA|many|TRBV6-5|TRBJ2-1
TGTGCCAGCAGTTACTCTCTGTGGGTCAATGAGCAGTTCTTC
CASSYSLWVNEQFF
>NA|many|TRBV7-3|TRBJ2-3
TGTGCCAGCAGCTCCCGGGACACAGATACGCAGTATTTT
CASSSRDTDTQYF
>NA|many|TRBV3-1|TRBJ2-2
TGTGCCAGCAGCCAAGACTGGGGGTCCGGGGAGCTGTTTTTT
CASSQDWGSGELFF
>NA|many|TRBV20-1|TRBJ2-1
TGCAGTGCTAGAGAGAGCAGGGGAGGTGACAATGAGCAGTTCTTC
CSARESRGGDNEQFF
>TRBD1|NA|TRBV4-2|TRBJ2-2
TGTGCCAGCAGCCCCCGGGACAGGGGAGAAGGGGGCGGGGAGCTGTTTTTT
CASSPRDRGEGGGELFF
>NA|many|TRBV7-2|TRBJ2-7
TGTGCCAGCAGCTTAGTTCGGGCCTACGAGCAGTACTTC
CASSLVRAYEQYF
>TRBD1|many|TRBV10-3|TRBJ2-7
TGTGCCATCAGTGATCGCGGACAGGGGGCGTACGAGCAGTACTTC
CAISDRGQGAYEQYF
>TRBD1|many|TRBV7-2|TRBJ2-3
TGTGCCAGCAGCACCTGGACAGGGGGCTCAACAGATACGCAGTATTTT
CASSTWTGGSTDTQYF
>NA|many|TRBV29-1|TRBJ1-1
TGCAGCGTCGGGGTCCCCCGGACCGAAGCTTTCTTT
CSVGVPRTEAFF
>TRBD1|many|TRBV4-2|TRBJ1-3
TGTGCCAGCAGCCAAAGGGGGCTAGCCATATATTTT
CASSQRGLAIYF
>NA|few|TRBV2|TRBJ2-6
TGTGCCAGCAGCCTGATTCTCTCTGGGGCCAACGTCCTGACTTTC
CASSLILSGANVLTF